Sequencing of this T cell receptor beta chain was carried out in a study of blood T cell repertoires in COVID-19 (dated by TCRdb to between 2020 and 2021). About the full investigation: Samples covering the acute and convalescent phases of COVID-19 were provided by collaborators in the United States, Italy and Spain. The material from the prospective study consisted of cDNA or gDNA derived from T cells, B-cell-depleted T cells, or PBMCs. Subjects who had been exposed to COVID-19, were actively infected with it, or had recovered from it provided the deeply sampled blood TCRbeta repertoires that made up the dataset. A freely available public database, intended as a resource for researchers studying the immune response to SARS-CoV-2, is where the repertoires were released. Samples were obtained from the ongoing ImmuneRACE study (first 160 participants) and from over 1,000 subjects provided by 6 global collaborators. A de-identified subject ID, COVID-19 status, age in years and sex were almost always included in the sample metadata. Where available, HLA class I and class II types were obtained from metadata supplied by the sample provider rather than from assay-based typing. What the authors observed across the whole study: How much clinical and demographic metadata was included differed by source and by participant, and the metadata was provided uncurated.

TCRbeta CDR3 regions were amplified from genomic DNA by means of the immunoSEQ Assay, a bias-controlled multiplex PCR. As for the original processing: The number of nucleated cells in each sample was estimated by amplification of reference gene primers within the assay. To quantify the absolute abundance of each unique TCRbeta CDR3 rearrangement, sequence reads were collapsed and filtered. For each sample, productive Simpson clonality was calculated as the square root of Simpson's diversity index over productive rearrangements. What TCRdb holds here is the immuneACCESS table cut down to in-frame rearrangements. Part of the clones is not present; checked against another copy, under half of the missing clones reflect an unresolved V gene, and the others are unexplained. D and trimming were read from the DNA, whereas the V and J calls and clone size are those reported in that table. The sample has 150,000 to 250,000 clones on record, roughly 87% of them singletons. The top ten hold 2% to 2.5% of the sample.

On this clone itself: The target of this receptor is not known. No quality values exist for individual bases; no much larger clone is one base distant.

In the prospective study, participants were about 18 to 95 years old, resided in about two dozen geographic areas of the United States, and were enrolled through a virtual design. Cohort assignment in the prospective study relied on participant-reported clinical history from a screening survey and a study questionnaire. Recovered participants in ImmuneRACE Cohort 3 were defined by two consecutive negative NP/OP PCR tests, clearance by a healthcare professional, or resolution of symptoms. Each participant in the prospective study had whole blood, serum and a nasopharyngeal or oropharyngeal swab collected by mobile phlebotomists. Prospective study participants could optionally give additional blood draws and questionnaires over an approximately 2-month period. Prospective study blood samples were shipped either frozen or at room temperature before DNA extraction. The sample was PBMCs or T cells enriched from blood (not recorded which). The receptor was derived from a woman aged 25 to 39 who had recovered from COVID-19.

The encoded CDR3 is CASSQENRDGYTF. The nucleotide sequence reads as follows: TGTGCCAGCAGCCAAGAGAACAGGGATGGCTACACCTTC. The rearranged chain carries TRBV4-2 and TRBJ1-2; perhaps TRBD1 is the D gene, with 6 bases matching. At the junction V is shortened by 0 bases and J by 6 bases, with 8 bases in between. Sequences LGHNA (CDR1) and YNFKEQ (CDR2) are obtained from the germline V gene. The CDR3 has 13 amino acids, counting the end cysteine and phenylalanine. Only CDR3 DNA is held: 39 bases, read in frame from base 1.